Each of the 20 T cell receptor beta chains below was sequenced from the same sample in a study of blood T cell repertoires in COVID-19. TCRdb's table, derived via immunoSEQ multiplex PCR, lists solely in-frame clones and lacks some. The table records 250,000 to 350,000 clones, around nine tenths of them present only once. Sequencing was carried out using peripheral blood. The source is a man aged 25 to 40 with acute or convalescent COVID-19.

For this clone: At one boundary the junction diverges from the germline segment, which might be a read error. This chain joins TRBV12-3 or TRBV12-4 and TRBJ2-1, with a tentative D call TRBD2 (7 bases). This CDR3 has 12 residues. DNA for the CDR3: TGTGCCAGCCACAAGACCTACGGGGGGCCAATCTTC. As protein: CASHKTYGGPIF.

The chain couples TRBV20-1 to TRBJ2-7; the D is unclear. The CDR3 extends over 11 amino acids. The V gene lost 8 bases and the J gene lost 0 bases, with 8 bases spanning the gap. Germline lookup yields CDR1 DFQATT and CDR2 SNEGSKA (reference sequence). CDR3 bases: TGCAGTTGGGCCTTCTCCTACGAGCAGTACTTC. Translation: CSWAFSYEQYF.

The rearrangement uses TRBV27 and TRBJ2-2; possible D gene TRBD1, 5 bases. This CDR3 contains 15 residues. The V and J ends lost 2 bases and 2 bases respectively, with 9 bases between them. Germline CDR1 reads MNHEY; CDR2 reads SMNVEV (reference sequence). The CDR3 DNA sequence: TGTGCCAGCAGTTTAGGTCAGGGAAACACCGGGGAGCTGTTTTTT. Encoded protein: CASSLGQGNTGELFF.

The V gene is TRBV5-6, the J gene TRBJ1-2, with a possible D match to TRBD1 (6 bases). Trimming took 6 bases from V and 3 from J, leaving 15 bases between them. The CDR3 extends over 14 amino acids. CDR1 is SGHDT and CDR2 is YYEEEE in the germline V gene. DNA of the CDR3: TGTGCCAGCATCAAACAGGGTAATGACTATGGCTACACCTTC. The encoded protein is CASIKQGNDYGYTF.

J is TRBJ1-1 and V is TRBV6-5, with 7 bases matching TRBD1. The CDR3 has 16 amino acids. With V trimmed by 0 bases and J by 6 bases, 10 bases remained unmatched. CDR1 and CDR2 from the germline V gene are MNHEY and SVGAGI. CDR3 bases: TGTGCCAGCAGTTACTCGATGGCTCAGGGGGTATCTGAAGCTTTCTTT. This translates into CASSYSMAQGVSEAFF.

The V call is TRBV3-1 (or the pseudogene TRBV3-2), the J call TRBJ1-2; 7 nucleotides agree with TRBD1. The CDR3 length is 14 residues. CDR1 is LGHDT, CDR2 YNNKEL, per germline (reference sequence). With 5 bases clipped from V and 8 bases from J, the junction kept 11 bases outside the gene matches. This CDR3 reads CASSARQGRYGYTF. The CDR3 DNA reads TGTGCCAGCAGCGCTAGACAGGGAAGGTACGGCTACACCTTC.

V usage is TRBV6-1 and J usage is TRBJ1-1, with D uncertain. The ends were cut back, 2 bases at V and 5 bases at J, with 21 bases in the middle. Germline V CDR1 and CDR2: MNHNS, SASEGT. This CDR3 is 17 amino acids long. As DNA, the CDR3 is TGTGCCAGCAGTGAATTCGGGTTTGGAAGGTCGTTGACTGAAGCTTTCTTT. It encodes CASSEFGFGRSLTEAFF.

The V and J genes are TRBV7-3 and TRBJ2-3, with TRBD1 matching 10 bases. Germline trimming cut 2 bases from V and 6 bases from J; bases unmatched to any gene: 8. Germline CDR1 SGHTA, CDR2 FQGTGA. The CDR3 sequence is 16 residues long. The CDR3 nucleotides read TGTGCCAGCAGCTTAGTTGGGACAGGGGCTTCGGATACGCAGTATTTT. Its protein product is CASSLVGTGASDTQYF.

This chain joins TRBV5-4 and TRBJ1-4; D might be TRBD1 (5 bases). CDR1 is SGHNT, CDR2 YYREEE, per germline (reference sequence). The V end was cut by 2 bases, the J end by 0 bases, with 8 bases between. The length of the CDR3 is 15 residues. The CDR3 spells CASSLGVATNEKLFF. DNA for the CDR3: TGTGCCAGCAGCTTAGGGGTCGCAACTAATGAAAAACTGTTTTTT.

The chain uses TRBV19 and TRBJ2-7; TRBD1 might be the D (5 bases). There are 15 residues in the CDR3. Germline V lookup: CDR1 LNHDA, CDR2 SQIVND (reference sequence). The V gene lost 3 bases and the J gene lost 2 bases, with 14 bases spanning the gap. The DNA for the CDR3 is TGTGCCAGTAGTATCCCCGGCAGGGCGACCTACGAGCAGTACTTC. Translated: CASSIPGRATYEQYF.

The chain is built from TRBV19 and TRBJ2-7; 15 bases fit TRBD2. Per germline, CDR1 LNHDA and CDR2 SQIVND (reference sequence). CDR3 length equals 16 residues. The junction had 9 bases not matched to a gene; V was cut back by 5 bases and J by 7 bases. The CDR3 sequence is CASSSWTSGRDGEQYF. In DNA, the CDR3 is TGTGCCAGTAGTTCTTGGACTAGCGGGAGGGACGGAGAGCAGTACTTC.

This rearrangement joins TRBV6-5 to TRBJ2-7; D remains unclear. The CDR3 runs 13 residues. V dropped 6 bases and J dropped 0 bases, with 9 bases sitting between them. The V gene's germline CDR1 is MNHEY and CDR2 SVGAGI. CDR3 protein: CASSPRSSYEQYF. The CDR3 nucleotides read TGTGCCAGCAGCCCCCGGAGCTCCTACGAGCAGTACTTC.

The J gene is TRBJ1-2, the V gene TRBV12-3 or TRBV12-4; tentative D call: TRBD1 (5 bases). CDR3 length: 13 residues. The ends were cut back, 5 bases at V and 5 bases at J, with 12 bases in the middle. The CDR3 is CASSLRGGYGYTF. CDR3 DNA sequence: TGTGCCAGCAGTCTGAGGGGAGGGTATGGCTACACCTTC.

The V call is TRBV27, the J call TRBJ1-2; 12 bases line up with TRBD1. CDR3 length: 15 residues. CDR1 is MNHEY, CDR2 SMNVEV, per germline (reference sequence). V trimming: 3 bases; J trimming: 3 bases; junction bases outside the gene matches: 2. The DNA of the CDR3 is TGTGCCAGCAGTTTCTGGGACAGGGGGCACTATGGCTACACCTTC. Translated, it gives CASSFWDRGHYGYTF.

The rearrangement links TRBV3-1 (or the pseudogene TRBV3-2) to TRBJ1-3; D call uncertain. The CDR3 contains 16 residues. V lost 2 bases to trimming and J lost 1 base, with 12 bases between them. Looked up from germline, CDR1 is LGHDT and CDR2 is YNNKEL (reference sequence). As DNA, the CDR3 is TGTGCCAGCAGCCAACCTTCTTCGGGGTCTGGAAACACCATATATTTT. Translation: CASSQPSSGSGNTIYF.

The rearrangement links TRBV7-9 to TRBJ1-5; 7 positions match TRBD1. Germline CDR1 reads SEHNR; CDR2 reads FQNEAQ (reference sequence). Trimming took 4 bases from V and 9 from J; bases not matched to a gene: 9. This CDR3 contains 14 residues. The CDR3 is CASSSGTVHRPQHF. The DNA for the CDR3 is TGTGCCAGCAGCTCCGGGACAGTCCATAGGCCCCAGCATTTT. Filled out from reference TRBV7-9 and TRBJ1-5, the complete variable domain reads DTGVSQNPRHKITKRGQNVTFRCDPISEHNRLYWYRQTLGQGPEFLTYFQNEAQLEKSRLLSDRFSAERPKGSFSTLEIQRTEQGDSAMYLCASSSGTVHRPQHFGDGTRLSIL.

This clone was detected once. This sequence joins TRBV19 and TRBJ2-7, with D possibly TRBD1 on 5 matching bases. The CDR3 spans 16 residues. Germline V gives CDR1 LNHDA, CDR2 SQIVND (reference sequence). The ends were cut back, 1 base at V and 2 bases at J, with 15 bases in the middle. In DNA, the CDR3 is TGTGCCAGTAGTATAGGAAGGTCGGCAGGGACCTACGAGCAGTACTTC. Translation gives CASSIGRSAGTYEQYF.

The V gene is TRBV20-1, the J gene TRBJ2-7, with TRBD2 identical over 9 bases. Looked up from germline, CDR1 is DFQATT and CDR2 is SNEGSKA (reference sequence). J gave up 1 base and V 6 bases, and 4 bases lay outside the gene matches. The CDR3 covers 13 residues. The CDR3 loop reads CSASSGGSYEQYF. The CDR3 region has the DNA TGCAGTGCGAGTAGCGGGGGATCCTACGAGCAGTACTTC.

J is TRBJ2-3 and V is TRBV30; 11 nucleotides match TRBD2. V lost 2 bases, J lost 4 bases, and 2 bases stayed unmatched. CDR3 length equals 14 residues. CDR1 GTSNPN and CDR2 SVGIG come from the germline V gene (reference sequence). The CDR3 sequence: CAWSYSGGADTQYF. CDR3 nucleotide sequence: TGTGCCTGGAGTTATAGCGGGGGGGCAGATACGCAGTATTTT.

J is TRBJ2-3 and V is TRBV5-4; D remains ambiguous. Looked up from germline, CDR1 is SGHNT and CDR2 is YYREEE (reference sequence). This CDR3 is built from 15 residues. V lost 1 base, J lost 4 bases, and 13 bases lay in between. The CDR3 DNA follows: TGTGCCAGCAGCTTGTACGCAAGTGTAGCAGATACGCAGTATTTT. It encodes CASSLYASVADTQYF.